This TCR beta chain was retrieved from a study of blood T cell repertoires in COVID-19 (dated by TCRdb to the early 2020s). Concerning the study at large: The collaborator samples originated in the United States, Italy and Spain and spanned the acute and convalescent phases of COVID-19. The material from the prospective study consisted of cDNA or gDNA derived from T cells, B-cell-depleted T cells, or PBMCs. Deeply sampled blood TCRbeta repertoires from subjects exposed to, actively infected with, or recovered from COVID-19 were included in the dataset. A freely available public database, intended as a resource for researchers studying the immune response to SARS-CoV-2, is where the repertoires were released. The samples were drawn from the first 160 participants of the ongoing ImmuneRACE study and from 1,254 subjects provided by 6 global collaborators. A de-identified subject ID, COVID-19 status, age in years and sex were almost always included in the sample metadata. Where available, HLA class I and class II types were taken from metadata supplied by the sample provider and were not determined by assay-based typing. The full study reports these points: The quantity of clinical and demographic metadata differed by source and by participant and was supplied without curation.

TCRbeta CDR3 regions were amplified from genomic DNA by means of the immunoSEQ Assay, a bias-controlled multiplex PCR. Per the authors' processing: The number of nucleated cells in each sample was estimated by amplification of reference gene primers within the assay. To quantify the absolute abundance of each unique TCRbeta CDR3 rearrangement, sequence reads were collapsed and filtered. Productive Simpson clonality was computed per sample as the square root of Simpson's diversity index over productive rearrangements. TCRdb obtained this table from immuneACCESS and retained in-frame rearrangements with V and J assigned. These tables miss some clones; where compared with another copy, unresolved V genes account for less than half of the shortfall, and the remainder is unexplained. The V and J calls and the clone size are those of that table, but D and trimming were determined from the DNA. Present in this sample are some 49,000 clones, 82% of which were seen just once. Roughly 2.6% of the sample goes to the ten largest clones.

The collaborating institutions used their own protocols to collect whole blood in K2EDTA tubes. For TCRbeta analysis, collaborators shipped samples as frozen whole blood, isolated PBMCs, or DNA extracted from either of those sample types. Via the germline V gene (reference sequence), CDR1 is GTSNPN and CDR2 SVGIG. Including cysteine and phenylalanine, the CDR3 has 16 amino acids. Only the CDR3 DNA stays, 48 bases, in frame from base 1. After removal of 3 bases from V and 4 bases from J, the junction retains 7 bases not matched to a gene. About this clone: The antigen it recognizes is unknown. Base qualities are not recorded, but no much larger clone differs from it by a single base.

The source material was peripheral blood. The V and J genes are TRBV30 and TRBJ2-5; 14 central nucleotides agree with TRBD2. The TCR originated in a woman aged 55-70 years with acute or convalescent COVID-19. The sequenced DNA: TGTGCCTGGAGCGGACTAGCGGGGGGTCTATTAGAGACCCAGTACTTC. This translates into CAWSGLAGGLLETQYF.